The 26 T cell receptor beta chains presented below share a single source sample, sequenced in a study of T cell responses to AZD1222 COVID-19 vaccine. Repertoires were generated with immunoSEQ multiplex PCR, while TCRdb's copy carries only in-frame clones and drops some. The sample contains around 58,000 clones, about 81% of which appear only once. The sequencing here drew on peripheral blood, taken on day 0 of AZD1222 vaccination. The origin of the receptors is an adult in good health.

The chain couples TRBV4-1 to TRBJ2-3, with 9 bases lining up with TRBD2. The V and J ends lost 0 bases and 2 bases, in that order; junction bases with no gene match: 9. The CDR3 runs 18 residues. Germline V gene data show CDR1 as MGHRA and CDR2 as YSYEKL. The CDR3 is CASSQEHDLAGLTDTQYF. For the CDR3, the DNA is TGCGCCAGCAGCCAAGAACACGACCTAGCGGGGCTCACAGATACGCAGTATTTT.

The chain couples TRBV28 to TRBJ1-5; D uncertain. Germline assignment: CDR1 MDHEN and CDR2 SYDVKM. V lost 7 bases, J lost 3 bases, and 13 bases lay in between. There are 14 residues in the CDR3. For the CDR3, the DNA is TGTGCCAGCAATCCCCCGGGTGACAATCAGCCCCAGCATTTT. Its protein product is CASNPPGDNQPQHF.

This clone was counted a few times. The V call is TRBV5-1, the J call TRBJ2-5, with a tentative D call TRBD2 (6 bases). Trimming pared 1 base from V and 1 base from J, leaving 14 bases between. Germline V lookup: CDR1 SGHRS, CDR2 YFSETQ. This CDR3 spans 16 amino acids. The CDR3 spells CASSLISGVLQETQYF. In DNA, the CDR3 is TGCGCCAGCAGCTTGATTAGCGGCGTCCTCCAAGAGACCCAGTACTTC.

In this sample, this clone turned up once. The chain employs TRBV28 and TRBJ2-1; D not certain. V was trimmed by 6 bases and J by 7 bases, leaving 13 bases between them. Germline assignment: CDR1 MDHEN and CDR2 SYDVKM. CDR3 length equals 13 residues. DNA for the CDR3: TGTGCCAGCAGCACCTCCCTGGCAAATGAGCAGTTCTTC. Protein sequence: CASSTSLANEQFF.

This rearrangement joins TRBV7-2 to TRBJ1-4; no definite D call. The V gene's germline CDR1 is SGHTA and CDR2 FQGNSA. V lost 5 bases and J lost 8, with 12 bases in between. CDR3 length: 13 residues. The CDR3 loop is CASSRPVGEKLFF. CDR3 nucleotide sequence: TGTGCCAGCAGCAGGCCGGTGGGGGAAAAACTGTTTTTT.

For the CDR3, the DNA is TGTGCCAGCAGCCCAGGGACCCAGAACACTGAAGCTTTCTTT. Amino acids: CASSPGTQNTEAFF. This chain joins TRBV7-9 and TRBJ1-1; D possibly corresponds to TRBD1 (5 bases). V was cut by 5 bases and J by 1 base, with 11 bases left in between. This CDR3 contains 14 residues. The germline V gene encodes CDR1 SEHNR and CDR2 FQNEAQ (reference sequence). The entire variable domain, with the rest obtained from reference TRBV7-9 and TRBJ1-1, is as follows: DTGVSQNPRHKITKRGQNVTFRCDPISEHNRLYWYRQTLGQGPEFLTYFQNEAQLEKSRLLSDRFSAERPKGSFSTLEIQRTEQGDSAMYLCASSPGTQNTEAFFGQGTRLTVV.

This chain uses TRBV5-1 with TRBJ1-6; no clear D. CDR1 is SGHRS and CDR2 is YFSETQ in the germline V gene. Trimming removed 5 bases from V and 2 bases from J, with 11 bases in between. The CDR3 extends over 15 amino acids. CDR3 residues: CASREGSTYNSPLHF. CDR3 DNA sequence: TGCGCCAGCAGGGAAGGGTCAACCTATAATTCACCCCTCCACTTT.

The gene calls are TRBV28 and TRBJ2-5; D may be TRBD1 (6 bases). Trimming removed 5 bases at V and 5 bases at J, with 12 bases between. In germline, CDR1 is MDHEN, CDR2 SYDVKM. CDR3 length: 13 amino acids. CDR3 in DNA: TGTGCCAGCAGTCGACAGGTTAGGGAGACCCAGTACTTC. Amino acid sequence: CASSRQVRETQYF.

This sequence joins TRBV5-1 and TRBJ2-1, with a tentative D call TRBD2 (7 bases). Per the germline V gene, CDR1 is SGHRS and CDR2 is YFSETQ. The CDR3 loop spans 18 amino acids. Trimming shortened V by 6 bases and J by 7 bases, and 29 bases separated the two germline ends. CDR3 DNA sequence: TGCGCCAGCACCCCTCCAGGCCGGGGGGCCACCTCCATGAATGAGCAGTTCTTC. Its translation: CASTPPGRGATSMNEQFF.

The V and J genes are TRBV30 and TRBJ2-7, with TRBD1 as a possible D gene (5 bases). The CDR3 runs to 12 residues. Germline-derived CDR1 and CDR2 are GTSNPN and SVGIG (reference sequence). V lost 7 bases and J lost 1, with 11 bases in between. The CDR3 loop is CASKTESYEQYF. CDR3 DNA sequence: TGTGCCTCTAAGACAGAGTCCTACGAGCAGTACTTC.

The rearrangement uses TRBV5-6 and TRBJ2-2, with D possibly being TRBD1 (5 bases). This CDR3 has 14 amino acids. Trimming stripped 4 bases from V and 6 bases from J, with 13 bases between. Germline V gene sequence: CDR1 SGHDT, CDR2 YYEEEE. The DNA for the CDR3 is TGTGCCAGCAGCCCAACAGGTTGGTCCGGGGAGCTGTTTTTT. It translates to CASSPTGWSGELFF.

The gene calls are TRBV29-1 and TRBJ2-5; 7 nucleotides line up with TRBD1. This CDR3 is 14 amino acids long. Trimming at V came to 4 bases and at J to 1 base, leaving 6 bases not matched to a gene. CDR1 SQVTM and CDR2 ANQGSEA come from the germline V gene. DNA for the CDR3: TGCAGCGTTGTCCGACAGGGAAGCCAAGAGACCCAGTACTTC. Protein: CSVVRQGSQETQYF.

This chain uses TRBV18 with TRBJ2-5, with 10 bases matching TRBD2. The CDR3 runs 15 residues. The junction had 4 bases not matched to a gene; V was cut back by 5 bases and J by 1 base. Germline V lookup: CDR1 KGHSH, CDR2 LQKENI. CDR3 amino acids: CASSSGLAAQETQYF. CDR3 nucleotides: TGTGCCAGCTCATCAGGACTAGCGGCCCAAGAGACCCAGTACTTC.

The V and J genes are TRBV25-1 and TRBJ1-2; the D gene is possibly TRBD1 (6 bases). The germline V and J ends were trimmed by 3 bases and 0 bases, with 14 bases remaining between them. The CDR3 consists of 16 residues. Germline-derived CDR1 and CDR2 are MGHDK and SYGVNS. CDR3: CASSDWDILTNYGYTF. For the CDR3, the DNA is TGTGCCAGCAGTGATTGGGACATCCTTACTAACTATGGCTACACCTTC.

The rearrangement joins TRBV6-2 or TRBV6-3 to TRBJ1-2; the D is unclear. The V end lost 2 bases, the J end lost 8 bases, and 12 bases lay between the germline ends. The germline V gene encodes CDR1 MNHEY and CDR2 SVGEGT. This CDR3 has 13 residues. The CDR3 DNA sequence: TGTGCCAGCAGTTACGCGACCGCGGGGGGCTACACCTTC. Translated: CASSYATAGGYTF.

This clone was counted a few times. The chain recombines TRBV6-5 with TRBJ1-3; D is unresolved. With 2 bases removed from V and 0 bases from J, the gap between germline ends came to 11 bases. The CDR3 loop spans 16 amino acids. CDR1 MNHEY and CDR2 SVGAGI come from the germline V gene. The CDR3 region has the DNA TGTGCCAGCAGTTACCTGGAGGCGAACTCTGGAAACACCATATATTTT. This translates into CASSYLEANSGNTIYF.

This chain uses TRBV6-5 with TRBJ2-7; D is uncertain. The CDR3 length is 13 residues. The ends were cut back, 5 bases at V and 3 bases at J, with 11 bases in the middle. The germline V gene has CDR1 MNHEY and CDR2 SVGAGI. CDR3 loop: CASSTTRFYEQYF. The DNA for the CDR3 is TGTGCCAGCAGTACCACGCGATTCTACGAGCAGTACTTC.

The V gene is TRBV3-1 (or the pseudogene TRBV3-2), the J gene TRBJ2-2; tentative D call: TRBD2 (6 bases). The CDR3 runs to 16 residues. The V gene's germline CDR1 is LGHDT and CDR2 YNNKEL (reference sequence). Trimming pared 4 bases from V and 7 bases from J, leaving 19 bases between. The CDR3 DNA follows: TGTGCCAGCAGCCTCCAAGGGGAGGAACCCGGCGGGGAGCTGTTTTTT. This gives the protein CASSLQGEEPGGELFF.

The chain employs TRBV5-4 and TRBJ2-7; 9 bases are shared with TRBD1. Germline values: CDR1 SGHNT, CDR2 YYREEE (reference sequence). Unmatched junction bases numbered 4, after V lost 4 bases and J lost 2 bases. The CDR3 spans 14 residues. CDR3 sequence (DNA): TGTGCCAGCAGCCGGGACAGGGACCCCTACGAGCAGTACTTC. It codes for CASSRDRDPYEQYF.

This clone was counted between two and nine times. The DNA of the CDR3 is TGTGCCAGCAGCTTAGATCTTTCACCCCTCCACTTT. Protein sequence: CASSLDLSPLHF. This chain links TRBV11-2 with TRBJ1-6, with D hard to call. Trimming removed 0 bases from V and 9 bases from J, with 3 bases in between. The CDR3 contains 12 residues. The germline V gene encodes CDR1 SGHAT and CDR2 FQNNGV.

This clone was counted once. The CDR3 is CASSFAGKGGYTF. CDR3 sequence (DNA): TGTGCCAGCAGTTTCGCAGGGAAGGGAGGCTACACCTTC. The chain combines TRBV6-5 with TRBJ1-2, with a weak D call TRBD1 (5 bases). The germline V gene encodes CDR1 MNHEY and CDR2 SVGAGI. The V end was cut by 4 bases, the J end by 8 bases, with 14 bases between. CDR3 size: 13 residues.

The rearrangement links TRBV7-9 to TRBJ1-6; perhaps TRBD1 as D (6 bases). Trimming took 7 bases from V and 4 from J, leaving 11 bases between them. CDR1 and CDR2 from the germline V gene are SEHNR and FQNEAQ (reference sequence). The CDR3 totals 14 residues. The chain's CDR3 is CASTAGAYNSPLHF. In DNA, the CDR3 is TGTGCCAGCACTGCAGGGGCGTATAATTCACCCCTCCACTTT.

This chain links TRBV6-2 or TRBV6-3 with TRBJ1-2; 7 bases are a match to TRBD1. The ends lost 0 bases at V and 2 bases at J; junction bases unmatched: 0. CDR3 length equals 14 residues. The germline CDR1 and CDR2 sequences are MNHEY and SVGEGT. The CDR3, as DNA: TGTGCCAGCAGTTACTCGACAGGGAACTATGGCTACACCTTC. It translates to CASSYSTGNYGYTF.

This chain links TRBV28 with TRBJ1-1; D is unresolved. Germline V lookup: CDR1 MDHEN, CDR2 SYDVKM. CDR3 length equals 14 residues. V lost 5 bases to trimming and J lost 4 bases, with 14 bases between them. CDR3 coding DNA: TGTGCCAGCAGTCCTACAGTGCCCTTCACTGAAGCTTTCTTT. Amino acids: CASSPTVPFTEAFF.

Only one count was recorded for this clone. J is TRBJ2-7 and V is TRBV11-2; D may be TRBD1 or TRBD2 (5 bases each). CDR3 size: 13 residues. Germline CDR1 and CDR2: SGHAT and FQNNGV. V lost 5 bases, J lost 6 bases, and 14 bases lay in between. The CDR3 region has the DNA TGTGCCAGCAGCACTAGGTGGGGGTCCGAGCAGTACTTC. Translated, it gives CASSTRWGSEQYF.

The V gene is TRBV7-9, the J gene TRBJ1-5, with D possibly TRBD1 on 5 matching bases. The CDR3 sequence is 14 residues long. The germline V gene encodes CDR1 SEHNR and CDR2 FQNEAQ (reference sequence). Trimming removed 0 bases from V and 4 bases from J, with 7 bases in between. The chain's CDR3 is CASSLAGVNQPQHF. The DNA of the CDR3 is TGTGCCAGCAGCTTAGCGGGGGTAAATCAGCCCCAGCATTTT. The whole variable domain, remainder taken from reference TRBV7-9 and TRBJ1-5, is DTGVSQNPRHKITKRGQNVTFRCDPISEHNRLYWYRQTLGQGPEFLTYFQNEAQLEKSRLLSDRFSAERPKGSFSTLEIQRTEQGDSAMYLCASSLAGVNQPQHFGDGTRLSIL.